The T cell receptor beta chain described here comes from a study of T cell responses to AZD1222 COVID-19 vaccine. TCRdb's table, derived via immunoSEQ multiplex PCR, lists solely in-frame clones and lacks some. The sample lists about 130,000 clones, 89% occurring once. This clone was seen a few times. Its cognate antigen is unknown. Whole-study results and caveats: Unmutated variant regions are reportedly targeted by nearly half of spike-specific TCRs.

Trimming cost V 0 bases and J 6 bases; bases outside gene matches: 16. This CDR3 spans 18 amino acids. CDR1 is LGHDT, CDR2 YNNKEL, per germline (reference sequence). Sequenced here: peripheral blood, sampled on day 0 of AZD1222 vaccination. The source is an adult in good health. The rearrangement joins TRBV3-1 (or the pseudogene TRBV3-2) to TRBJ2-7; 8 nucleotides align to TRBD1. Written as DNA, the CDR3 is TGTGCCAGCAGCCAAGATTCCTTCGTGGACAGGGCGGGGCTCGAGCAGTACTTC. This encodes CASSQDSFVDRAGLEQYF.